This T cell receptor beta chain was sequenced for a study of cytomegalovirus exposure and HLA in healthy donors. Study conclusions and caveats: Researchers reportedly found TCR beta sequences accurately predicted most subjects' HLA-A and HLA-B alleles. In an earlier analysis, productive rearrangement rates for most beta V segments clustered near 87% or 30%. Roughly uniform depth of sequencing across donors was assumed in presence/absence analyses.

In regard to this clone: What it binds is not known.

This CDR3 contains 13 residues. Per the germline V gene, CDR1 is SGHRS and CDR2 is YFSETQ. V lost 4 bases, J lost 7 bases, and 12 bases lay in between. The study ran its PCR with 60 Vbeta and 13 Jbeta primers. TCRdb's copy holds only in-frame clones and misses some; the assay was immunoSEQ multiplex PCR. The table records about 120,000 clones, 70% to 85% of them present only once. Sequencing was carried out using PBMCs. The chain recombines TRBV5-1 with TRBJ2-4; TRBD1 might be the D (6 bases). The clonotype comes from a man aged 40-49 years in good health and CMV-seropositive. The chain's CDR3 is CASSGYRDNIQYF. CDR3 sequence (DNA): TGCGCCAGCAGCGGATACAGGGACAACATTCAGTACTTC.